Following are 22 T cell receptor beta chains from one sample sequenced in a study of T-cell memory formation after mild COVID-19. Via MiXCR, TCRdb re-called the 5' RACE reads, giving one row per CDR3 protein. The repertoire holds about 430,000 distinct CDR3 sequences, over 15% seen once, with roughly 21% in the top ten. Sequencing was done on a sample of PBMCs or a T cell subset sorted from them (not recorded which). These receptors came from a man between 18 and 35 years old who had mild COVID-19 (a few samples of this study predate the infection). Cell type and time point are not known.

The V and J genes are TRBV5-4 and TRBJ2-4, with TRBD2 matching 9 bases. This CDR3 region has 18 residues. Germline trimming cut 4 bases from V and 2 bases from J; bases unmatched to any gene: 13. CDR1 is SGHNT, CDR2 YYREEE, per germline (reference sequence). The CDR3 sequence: CASSPAEAGGPSKNIQYF. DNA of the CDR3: TGTGCCAGCAGCCCGGCCGAAGCGGGGGGCCCGTCCAAAAACATTCAGTACTTC. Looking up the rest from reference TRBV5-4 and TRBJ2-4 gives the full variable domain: ETGVTQSPTHLIKTRGQQVTLRCSSQSGHNTVSWYQQALGQGPQFIFQYYREEENGRGNFPPRFSGLQFPNYSSELNVNALELDDSALYLCASSPAEAGGPSKNIQYFGAGTRLSVL.

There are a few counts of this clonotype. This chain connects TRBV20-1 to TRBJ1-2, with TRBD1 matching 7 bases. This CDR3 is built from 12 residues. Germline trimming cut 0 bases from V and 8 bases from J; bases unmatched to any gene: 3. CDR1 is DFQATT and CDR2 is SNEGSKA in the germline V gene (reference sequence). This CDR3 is CSARDGTDGYTF. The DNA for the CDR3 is TGCAGTGCTAGAGACGGGACAGACGGCTACACCTTC.

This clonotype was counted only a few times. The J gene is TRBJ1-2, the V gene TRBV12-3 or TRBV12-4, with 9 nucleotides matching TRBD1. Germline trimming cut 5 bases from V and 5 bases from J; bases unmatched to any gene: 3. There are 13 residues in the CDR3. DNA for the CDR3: TGTGCCAGCAGTACCGGGACAGGGTATGGCTACACCTTC. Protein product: CASSTGTGYGYTF.

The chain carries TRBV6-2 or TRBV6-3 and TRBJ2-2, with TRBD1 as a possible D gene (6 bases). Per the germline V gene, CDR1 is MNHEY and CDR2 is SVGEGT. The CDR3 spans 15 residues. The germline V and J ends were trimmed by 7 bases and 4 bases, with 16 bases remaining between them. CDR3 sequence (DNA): TGTGCCAGCACCCACGGACAGAGACCCACCGGGGAGCTGTTTTTT. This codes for CASTHGQRPTGELFF.

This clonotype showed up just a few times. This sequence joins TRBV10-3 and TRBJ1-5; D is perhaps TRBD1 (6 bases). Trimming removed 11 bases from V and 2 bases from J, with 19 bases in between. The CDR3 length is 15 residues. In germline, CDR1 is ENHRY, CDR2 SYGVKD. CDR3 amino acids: CAVGPGGRGNQPQHF. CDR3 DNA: TGTGCCGTGGGACCCGGGGGCCGGGGCAATCAGCCCCAGCATTTT.

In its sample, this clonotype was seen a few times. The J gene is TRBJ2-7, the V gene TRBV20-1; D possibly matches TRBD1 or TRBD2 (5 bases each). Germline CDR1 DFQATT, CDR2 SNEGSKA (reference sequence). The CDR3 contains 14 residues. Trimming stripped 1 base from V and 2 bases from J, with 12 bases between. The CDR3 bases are TGCAGTGCTAGAGGTTCGGGGCGCGCCTACGAGCAGTACGTC. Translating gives CSARGSGRAYEQYV.

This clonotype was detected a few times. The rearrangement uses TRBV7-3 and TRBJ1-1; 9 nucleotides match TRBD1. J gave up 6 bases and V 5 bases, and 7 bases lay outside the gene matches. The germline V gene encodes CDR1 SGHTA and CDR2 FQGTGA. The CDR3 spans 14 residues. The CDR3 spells CASSPGQGMAEAFF. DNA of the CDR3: TGTGCCAGCAGCCCGGGACAGGGAATGGCTGAAGCTTTCTTT.

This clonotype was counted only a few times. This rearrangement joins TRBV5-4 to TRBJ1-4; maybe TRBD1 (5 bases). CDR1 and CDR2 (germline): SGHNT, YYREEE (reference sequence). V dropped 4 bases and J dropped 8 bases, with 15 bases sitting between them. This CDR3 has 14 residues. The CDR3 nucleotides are TGTGCCAGCAGCCGGGGCCTATCTGGGGAAAAACTGTTTTTT. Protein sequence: CASSRGLSGEKLFF.

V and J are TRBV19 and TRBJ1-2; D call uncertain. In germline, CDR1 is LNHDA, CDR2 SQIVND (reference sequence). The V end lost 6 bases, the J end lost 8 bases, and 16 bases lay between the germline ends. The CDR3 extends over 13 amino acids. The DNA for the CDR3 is TGTGCCAGTAGAACAAGCTGGGTCGAGGGCTACACCTTC. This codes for CASRTSWVEGYTF.

CDR3 nucleotides: TGCAGCGTTCCCGGGCGTGGGAGCCTAGAGACCCAGTACTTC. It specifies CSVPGRGSLETQYF. The gene calls are TRBV29-1 and TRBJ2-5, with a tentative D call TRBD2 (5 bases). Germline CDR1 is SQVTM and CDR2 is ANQGSEA. Trimming removed 5 bases at V and 4 bases at J, with 17 bases between. The CDR3 covers 14 residues.

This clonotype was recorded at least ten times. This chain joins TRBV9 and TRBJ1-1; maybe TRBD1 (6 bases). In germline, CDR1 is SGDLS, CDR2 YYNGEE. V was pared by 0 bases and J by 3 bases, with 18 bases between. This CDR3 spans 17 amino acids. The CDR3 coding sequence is TGTGCCAGCAGCGTAGTAATCTTACAGGGTTTCGACACTGAAGCTTTCTTT. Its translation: CASSVVILQGFDTEAFF.

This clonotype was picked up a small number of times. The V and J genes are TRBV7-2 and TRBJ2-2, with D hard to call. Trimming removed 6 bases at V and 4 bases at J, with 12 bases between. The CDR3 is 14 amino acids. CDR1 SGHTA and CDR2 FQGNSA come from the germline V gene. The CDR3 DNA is TGTGCCAGCAGACCCACCTTGGGCACCGGGGAGCTGTTTTTT. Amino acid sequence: CASRPTLGTGELFF. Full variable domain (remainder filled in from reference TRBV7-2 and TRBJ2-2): GAGVSQSPSNKVTEKGKDVELRCDPISGHTALYWYRQSLGQGLEFLIYFQGNSAPDKSGLPSDRFSAERTGGSVSTLTIQRTQQEDSAVYLCASRPTLGTGELFFGEGSRLTVL.

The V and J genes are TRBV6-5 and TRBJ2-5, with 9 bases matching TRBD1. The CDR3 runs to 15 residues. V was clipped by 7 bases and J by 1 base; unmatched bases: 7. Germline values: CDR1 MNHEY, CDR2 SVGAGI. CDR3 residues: CASTLGTGIQETQYF. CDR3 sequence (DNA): TGTGCCAGCACCCTAGGGACAGGGATCCAAGAGACCCAGTACTTC.

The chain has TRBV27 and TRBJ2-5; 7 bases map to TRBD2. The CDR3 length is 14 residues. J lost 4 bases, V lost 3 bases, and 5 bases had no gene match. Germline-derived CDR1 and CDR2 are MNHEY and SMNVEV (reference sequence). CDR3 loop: CASSFTGGTETQYF. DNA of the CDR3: TGTGCCAGCAGTTTTACGGGGGGTACAGAGACCCAGTACTTC.

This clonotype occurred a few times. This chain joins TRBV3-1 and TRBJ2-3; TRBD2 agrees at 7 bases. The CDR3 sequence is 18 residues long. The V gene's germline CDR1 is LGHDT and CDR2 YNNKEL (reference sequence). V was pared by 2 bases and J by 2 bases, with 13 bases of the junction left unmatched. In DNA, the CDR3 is TGTGCCAGCAGCCAATCCCCGGGGGGAGTAGGCCACACAGATACGCAGTATTTT. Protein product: CASSQSPGGVGHTDTQYF.

CDR3 coding DNA: TGTGCCACCAGCAGAGATCGCGGCCGGGGCTACACCTTC. It translates to CATSRDRGRGYTF. The chain joins TRBV15 to TRBJ1-2; D not certain. Germline V lookup: CDR1 LNHNV, CDR2 YYDKDF (reference sequence). The V gene lost 0 bases and the J gene lost 8 bases, with 10 bases spanning the gap. This CDR3 is 13 amino acids long.

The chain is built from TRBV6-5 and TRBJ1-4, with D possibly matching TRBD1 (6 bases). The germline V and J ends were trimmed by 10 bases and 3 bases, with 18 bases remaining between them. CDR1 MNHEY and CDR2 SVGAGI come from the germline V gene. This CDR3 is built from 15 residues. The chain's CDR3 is CAIRPGQLSNEKLFF. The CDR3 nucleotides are TGTGCCATCAGGCCTGGACAGCTCTCTAATGAAAAACTGTTTTTT.

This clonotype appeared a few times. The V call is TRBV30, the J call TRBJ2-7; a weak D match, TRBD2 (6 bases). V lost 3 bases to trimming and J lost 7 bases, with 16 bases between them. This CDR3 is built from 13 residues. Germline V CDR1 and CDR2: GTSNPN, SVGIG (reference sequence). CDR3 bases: TGTGCCTGGAGCACGGGACTGAGCGGGGAGCAGTACTTC. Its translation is CAWSTGLSGEQYF.

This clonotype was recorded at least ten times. The DNA of the CDR3 is TGCGCCAGCAGCTATACAGCGGGGGGACAAGAGACCCAGTACTTC. It translates to CASSYTAGGQETQYF. The rearrangement links TRBV5-1 to TRBJ2-5; 9 bases agree with TRBD2. The CDR3 covers 15 residues. With 3 bases clipped from V and 2 bases from J, the junction kept 5 bases outside the gene matches. Per the germline V gene, CDR1 is SGHRS and CDR2 is YFSETQ.

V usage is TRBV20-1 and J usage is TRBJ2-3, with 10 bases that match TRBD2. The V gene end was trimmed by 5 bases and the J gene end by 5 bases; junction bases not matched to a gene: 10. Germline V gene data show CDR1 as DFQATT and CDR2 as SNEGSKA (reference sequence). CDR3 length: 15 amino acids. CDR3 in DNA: TGCAGTGCTTTTTTAGCGGGGGGCCCAGGAGATACGCAGTATTTT. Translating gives CSAFLAGGPGDTQYF.

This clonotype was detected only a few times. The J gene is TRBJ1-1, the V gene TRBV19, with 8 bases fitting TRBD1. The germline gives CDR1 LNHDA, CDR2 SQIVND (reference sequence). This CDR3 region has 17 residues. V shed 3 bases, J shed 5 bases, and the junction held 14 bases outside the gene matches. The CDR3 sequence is CASSISAPGGKGTEAFF. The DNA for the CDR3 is TGTGCCAGTAGTATTTCGGCTCCAGGGGGCAAGGGGACTGAAGCTTTCTTT.

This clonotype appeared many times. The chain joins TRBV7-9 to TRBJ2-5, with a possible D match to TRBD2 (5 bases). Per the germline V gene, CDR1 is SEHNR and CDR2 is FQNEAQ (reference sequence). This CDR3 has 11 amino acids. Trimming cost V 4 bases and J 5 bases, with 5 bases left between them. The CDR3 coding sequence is TGTGCCAGCAGCTGGAGGGAGACCCAGTACTTC. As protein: CASSWRETQYF. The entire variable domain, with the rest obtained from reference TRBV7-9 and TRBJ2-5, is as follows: DTGVSQNPRHKITKRGQNVTFRCDPISEHNRLYWYRQTLGQGPEFLTYFQNEAQLEKSRLLSDRFSAERPKGSFSTLEIQRTEQGDSAMYLCASSWRETQYFGPGTRLLVL.